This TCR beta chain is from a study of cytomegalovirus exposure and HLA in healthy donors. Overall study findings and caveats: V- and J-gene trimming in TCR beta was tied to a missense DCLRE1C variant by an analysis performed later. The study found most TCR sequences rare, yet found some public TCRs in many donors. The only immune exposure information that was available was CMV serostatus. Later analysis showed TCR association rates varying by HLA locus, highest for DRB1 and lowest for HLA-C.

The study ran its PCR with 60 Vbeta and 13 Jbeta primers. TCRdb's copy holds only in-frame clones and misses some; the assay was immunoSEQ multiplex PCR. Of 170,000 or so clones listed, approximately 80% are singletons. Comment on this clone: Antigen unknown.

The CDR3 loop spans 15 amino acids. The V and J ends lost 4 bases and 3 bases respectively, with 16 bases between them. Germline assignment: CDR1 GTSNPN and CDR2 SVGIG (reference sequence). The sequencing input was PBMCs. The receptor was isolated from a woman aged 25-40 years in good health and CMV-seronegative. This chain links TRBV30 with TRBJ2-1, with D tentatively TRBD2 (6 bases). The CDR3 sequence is CAWKKWRGLYNEQFF. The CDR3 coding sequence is TGTGCCTGGAAAAAATGGCGGGGCCTCTACAATGAGCAGTTCTTC.